This T cell receptor (beta chain) came from a study of cytomegalovirus exposure and HLA in healthy donors. Whole-study results and caveats: Certain sequence variants were highly shared and formed a cluster, and this cluster was likely a sequencing artifact. According to an earlier analysis, most TCR beta V segments yielded productive rearrangements about 87% or about 30% of the time.

The PCR ran on 60 Vbeta and 13 Jbeta primers. This table comes from immunoSEQ multiplex PCR, and its TCRdb copy is limited to in-frame clones, with some not included. The sample contains approximately 150,000 clones, 75% to 90% of which appear only once. Note on this clone: The antigen remains undetermined.

V lost 5 bases and J 4 bases, leaving 18 bases between the germline ends. This CDR3 has 16 residues. Germline V gives CDR1 MNHEY, CDR2 SMNVEV (reference sequence). This receptor was taken from a woman aged 30 to 39 in good health and CMV-seronegative. The sequenced sample was PBMCs. This chain connects TRBV27 to TRBJ2-1; TRBD1 is a possible D gene (6 bases). The CDR3 region is CASSQTQGVGYNEQFF. CDR3 in DNA: TGTGCCAGCAGTCAAACACAGGGAGTCGGGTACAATGAGCAGTTCTTC.